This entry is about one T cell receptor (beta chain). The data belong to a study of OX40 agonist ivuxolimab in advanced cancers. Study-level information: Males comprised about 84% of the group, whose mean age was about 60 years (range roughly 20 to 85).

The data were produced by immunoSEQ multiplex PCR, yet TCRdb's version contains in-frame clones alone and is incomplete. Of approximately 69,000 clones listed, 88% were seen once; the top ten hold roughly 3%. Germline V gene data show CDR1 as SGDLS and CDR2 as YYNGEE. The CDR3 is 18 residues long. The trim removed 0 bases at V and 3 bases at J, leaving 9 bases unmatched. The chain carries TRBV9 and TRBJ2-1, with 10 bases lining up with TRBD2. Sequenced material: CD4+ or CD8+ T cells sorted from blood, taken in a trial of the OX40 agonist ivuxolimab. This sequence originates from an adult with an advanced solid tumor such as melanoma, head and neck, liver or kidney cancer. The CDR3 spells CASSVGSGGTGDYNEQFF. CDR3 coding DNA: TGTGCCAGCAGCGTAGGTAGCGGGGGGACCGGGGACTACAATGAGCAGTTCTTC. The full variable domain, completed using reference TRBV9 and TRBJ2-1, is DSGVTQTPKHLITATGQRVTLRCSPRSGDLSVYWYQQSLDQGLQFLIQYYNGEERAKGNILERFSAQQFPDLHSELNLSSLELGDSALYFCASSVGSGGTGDYNEQFFGPGTRLTVL.